The clone carrying this TCR beta chain was seen a handful of times. Antigen: not known. Sequencing targeted expressed TCRB transcripts, as all isolated RNA had been reverse transcribed. Each sample of naive, central memory or regulatory T cells had, on average, about 3.57 million reads. The method was immunoSEQ multiplex PCR; TCRdb's version includes in-frame clones alone and lacks a portion of them. The sample includes under 150,000 clones, roughly a sixth of them seen just once. Per germline, CDR1 SQVTM and CDR2 ANQGSEA. The CDR3 is made up of 18 amino acids. J was trimmed by 1 base and V by 1 base; bases with no gene match: 10. This record comes from a study of beta chain features in type 1 diabetes. Study at large: Healthy donors, compared against patients, showed similar age, gender and cell yields.

Study conclusions and caveats: Patients with type 1 diabetes showed fewer VDJ junction insertions and more deletions. PCR might preferentially amplify shorter templates, equally in patients and controls. Shorter TCRB CDR3s, moderately but significantly so, were found in Type 1 diabetes patients in all four CD4+ subsets.

Sequencing was done on a sample of central memory CD4+ T cells from blood. This receptor was identified in a man aged 18 to 35 with type 1 diabetes. The gene calls are TRBV29-1 and TRBJ2-1; 10 bases line up with TRBD2. The CDR3 loop is CSVEAWLAGATSYNEQFF. CDR3 bases: TGCAGCGTTGAAGCATGGCTAGCGGGAGCCACGTCCTACAATGAGCAGTTCTTC.